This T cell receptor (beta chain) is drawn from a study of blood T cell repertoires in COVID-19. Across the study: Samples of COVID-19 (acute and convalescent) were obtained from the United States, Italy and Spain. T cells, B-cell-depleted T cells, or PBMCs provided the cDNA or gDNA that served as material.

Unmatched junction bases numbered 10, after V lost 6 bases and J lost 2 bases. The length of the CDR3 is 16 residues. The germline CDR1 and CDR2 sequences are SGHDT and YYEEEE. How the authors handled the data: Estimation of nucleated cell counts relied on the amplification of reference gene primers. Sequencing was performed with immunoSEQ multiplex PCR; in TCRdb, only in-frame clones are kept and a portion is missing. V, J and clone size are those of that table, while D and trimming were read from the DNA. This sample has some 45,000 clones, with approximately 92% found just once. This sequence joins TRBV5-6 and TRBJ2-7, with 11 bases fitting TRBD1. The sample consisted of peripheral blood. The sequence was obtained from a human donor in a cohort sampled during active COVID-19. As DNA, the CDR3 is TGTGCCAGCACCCTAATTGGGGGACAGGGGGCCTACGAGCAGTACTTC. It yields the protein CASTLIGGQGAYEQYF.